This T cell receptor beta chain is from a study of cytomegalovirus exposure and HLA in healthy donors. Study information: The use of the same platform for the roughly 110 validation repertoires and the 550 to 850 first-cohort repertoires was reported by a later analysis.

V lost 1 base, J lost 3 bases, and 9 bases stayed unmatched. Germline CDR1 reads SGHAT; CDR2 reads FQNNGV. The CDR3 consists of 17 residues. Clones were read by immunoSEQ multiplex PCR, and TCRdb kept only the in-frame ones, dropping some. The sample carries about 150,000 clones, 85% to 90% recorded once. Study results and caveats: According to reports, the classifier identified cytomegalovirus status with high specificity and sensitivity.

As concerns this clone: Its antigen remains unidentified.

Sequenced sample: PBMCs. The V call is TRBV11-2, the J call TRBJ2-5; the match to TRBD2 covers 9 bases. The sequence came from a young woman in good health and CMV-seropositive. CDR3 protein: CASSLVRGASGEETQYF. The DNA for the CDR3 is TGTGCCAGCAGCTTAGTTCGTGGGGCTAGCGGGGAAGAGACCCAGTACTTC.